Sequencing of this T cell receptor (beta chain) was carried out in a study of TIL therapy for anti-PD-1-resistant metastatic lung cancer. In the study overall: Patients had a median age of almost 55 years (range roughly 38-75). Tumors carried a median about 1.6 non-synonymous mutations per megabase.

Of note for this clone: Its target is not known.

Time point here: pre-treatment sample, taken before nivolumab and TIL therapy. Tumor tissue came from excised metastases, mostly pleural nodules or supraclavicular lymph nodes. CDR3 size: 14 residues. Regarding the study as a whole: This highly selected cohort may not generalize to typical lung cancer patients.

The immunoSEQ assay was v3. Each library reached some 2.1 million read pairs, or about 5-6.5 million at deep level. Measured with immunoSEQ multiplex PCR; TCRdb has only the in-frame clones, and not every one. The data show tens of thousands of clones, 70% to 85% seen once. The V gene is TRBV12-2, the J gene TRBJ1-2. TRBV12-2 is labeled a pseudogene. This clonotype originated in a person aged 25-85 years with non-small cell lung cancer. The sequences come from tumor tissue, collected at baseline. The CDR3 protein is CASRLAGANYGYTF. In DNA form, the CDR3 reads TGTGCAAGTCGCTTAGCGGGAGCTAACTATGGCTACACCTTC.